The present TCR beta chain was sequenced within a study of T-cell memory formation after mild COVID-19. The wider study: Largely donor-specific sequence clusters came from a couple of donors. Study findings and constraints: For contracting clones, CD4+ ones sat mainly in CM and EM, CD8+ in EMRA.

Germline V gives CDR1 SGHDT, CDR2 YYEEEE. With 0 bases removed from V and 2 bases from J, the gap between germline ends came to 9 bases. This CDR3 region has 15 residues. This clonotype has only a few counts. Its antigen is still unknown. TCRdb reprocessed the 5' RACE reads via MiXCR and lists one record per CDR3 protein. The data show roughly 100,000 distinct CDR3 sequences, with approximately 17% seen just once and 25% to 30% held by the top ten. Sequenced material: PBMCs or a T cell subset sorted from them (not recorded which). The origin of this receptor is an adult woman who had mild COVID-19 (a few samples of this study predate the infection). Cell type and time point are not known. The chain joins TRBV5-6 to TRBJ1-5; no clear D. CDR3 DNA: TGTGCCAGCAGCTTGGTAGGGCCGGGCAATCAGCCCCAGCATTTT. Protein product: CASSLVGPGNQPQHF. Using reference TRBV5-6 and TRBJ1-5 for the parts outside the CDR3, the full variable domain is DAGVTQSPTHLIKTRGQQVTLRCSPKSGHDTVSWYQQALGQGPQFIFQYYEEEERQRGNFPDRFSGHQFPNYSSELNVNALLLGDSALYLCASSLVGPGNQPQHFGDGTRLSIL.